One sample yielded the 10 T cell receptor beta chains listed below, sequenced in a study of blood T cell repertoires in COVID-19. Using immunoSEQ multiplex PCR, the repertoire was profiled, and TCRdb retains in-frame clones only, with some absent. The data show some 80,000 clones, roughly 90% seen once. Sample: peripheral blood. These receptors came from a human donor in a cohort sampled during active COVID-19.

The chain recombines TRBV5-6 with TRBJ2-3, with a tentative D call TRBD1 (7 bases). Per the germline V gene, CDR1 is SGHDT and CDR2 is YYEEEE. The CDR3 length is 15 residues. Trimming took off 3 bases at V and 4 bases at J, with 15 bases between the two ends. The chain's CDR3 is CASSSLDREADTQYF. CDR3 nucleotide sequence: TGTGCCAGCAGCTCACTAGACAGGGAGGCAGATACGCAGTATTTT. Variable domain in full (rest from reference TRBV5-6 and TRBJ2-3): DAGVTQSPTHLIKTRGQQVTLRCSPKSGHDTVSWYQQALGQGPQFIFQYYEEEERQRGNFPDRFSGHQFPNYSSELNVNALLLGDSALYLCASSSLDREADTQYFGPGTRLTVL.

The chain links TRBV6-4 to TRBJ1-5, with 10 bases matching TRBD1. Germline assignment: CDR1 MRHNA and CDR2 SNTAGT. V lost 2 bases to trimming and J lost 5 bases; unmatched junction nucleotides: 21. The CDR3 spans 21 residues. In DNA, the CDR3 is TGTGCCAGCAGTGACCCGCACATGGATTACCCGGGACAGGGGTTCCATCAGCCCCAGCATTTT. Translation: CASSDPHMDYPGQGFHQPQHF.

With regard to this clone: Other DNA variants within this sample encode the same CDR3. The chain employs TRBV7-9 and TRBJ1-5; no firm D call. This CDR3 spans 12 amino acids. Germline CDR1 is SEHNR and CDR2 is FQNEAQ (reference sequence). Trimming shortened V by 1 base and J by 6 bases, and 4 bases separated the two germline ends. CDR3 DNA sequence: TGTGCCAGCAGCTTAGGTAGTCAGCCCCAGCATTTT. Its translation: CASSLGSQPQHF.

The V call is TRBV2, the J call TRBJ1-5, with a weak D call TRBD1 (5 bases). Trimming shortened V by 7 bases and J by 0 bases, and 10 bases separated the two germline ends. CDR3 length: 14 residues. CDR1 and CDR2 from the germline V gene are SNHLY and FYNNEI. Here the CDR3 DNA reads TGTGCCAGCAAGGGGTCCCATAGCAATCAGCCCCAGCATTTT. Amino acids: CASKGSHSNQPQHF.

The rearrangement uses TRBV20-1 and TRBJ1-4, with a tentative D call TRBD1 (5 bases). V lost 3 bases, J lost 2 bases, and 13 bases lay in between. The CDR3 is made up of 15 amino acids. Germline loops: CDR1 DFQATT, CDR2 SNEGSKA (reference sequence). The CDR3 bases are TGCAGTGCTAGTGCGAGGGAGGGGACTAATGAAAAACTGTTTTTT. Translated: CSASAREGTNEKLFF.

This rearrangement joins TRBV19 to TRBJ2-2, with 7 bases identical to TRBD1. V was pared by 6 bases and J by 5 bases, with 6 bases of the junction left unmatched. The CDR3 runs 14 residues. Germline V gene lookup returns CDR1 LNHDA and CDR2 SQIVND (reference sequence). CDR3 sequence reads: CASSRQGRTGELFF. The CDR3 DNA reads TGTGCCAGTAGCCGACAGGGCCGAACCGGGGAGCTGTTTTTT.

In its sample, this clone was seen once. The chain joins TRBV28 to TRBJ1-1, with 7 bases aligning to TRBD1. This CDR3 is 14 amino acids long. Germline values: CDR1 MDHEN, CDR2 SYDVKM. The J segment lost 0 bases and the V segment lost 7 bases, leaving 5 bases of the junction unmatched. CDR3 region: CASTPDRMNTEAFF. Written as DNA, the CDR3 is TGTGCCAGCACCCCGGACAGGATGAACACTGAAGCTTTCTTT.

The chain is built from TRBV19 and TRBJ1-5; D unclear. V lost 3 bases and J 4 bases, leaving 16 bases between the germline ends. Germline V CDR1 and CDR2: LNHDA, SQIVND (reference sequence). The CDR3 has 16 amino acids. The CDR3 bases are TGTGCCAGTAGTATTAGTTTTATCTCTCGTAATCAGCCCCAGCATTTT. It is translated as CASSISFISRNQPQHF.

The chain recombines TRBV24-1 with TRBJ2-2; D might be TRBD1 (5 bases). Germline loops: CDR1 KGHDR, CDR2 SFDVKD. This CDR3 is 14 amino acids long. Trimming took 0 bases from V and 5 from J, leaving 6 bases between them. The CDR3 sequence: CATSDLAGTGELFF. CDR3 in DNA: TGTGCCACCAGTGATTTGGCAGGGACCGGGGAGCTGTTTTTT.

V is TRBV9 and J is TRBJ1-5; D is possibly TRBD1 (5 bases). V lost 0 bases and J 1 base, leaving 5 bases between the germline ends. This CDR3 contains 14 residues. Germline V CDR1 and CDR2: SGDLS, YYNGEE. The CDR3 coding sequence is TGTGCCAGCAGCGTAGCAGGGAGCAATCAGCCCCAGCATTTT. It specifies CASSVAGSNQPQHF.